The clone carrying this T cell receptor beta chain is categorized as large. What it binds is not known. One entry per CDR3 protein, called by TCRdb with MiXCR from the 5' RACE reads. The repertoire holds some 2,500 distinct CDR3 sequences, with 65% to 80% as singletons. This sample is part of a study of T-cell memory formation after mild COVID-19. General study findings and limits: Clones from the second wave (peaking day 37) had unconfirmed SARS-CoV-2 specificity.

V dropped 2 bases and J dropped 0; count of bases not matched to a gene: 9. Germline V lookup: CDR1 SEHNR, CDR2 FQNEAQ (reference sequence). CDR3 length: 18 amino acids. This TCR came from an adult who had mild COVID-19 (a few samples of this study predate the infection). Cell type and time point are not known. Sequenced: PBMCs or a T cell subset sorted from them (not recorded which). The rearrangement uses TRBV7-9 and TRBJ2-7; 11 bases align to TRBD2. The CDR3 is CASSLPTPGTSGSYEQYF. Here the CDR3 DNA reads TGTGCCAGCAGCTTACCAACACCCGGGACTAGCGGCTCCTACGAGCAGTACTTC.